Shown below are 28 T cell receptor beta chains from a single sample sequenced in a study of patients and donors after allogeneic stem cell transplantation. TCRdb re-analysed the RT-PCR reads in MiXCR, keeping a single row per CDR3 protein. The sample records hundreds of thousands of distinct CDR3 sequences, roughly 17% being singletons. The sample was blood, either unsorted or a sorted T cell fraction (not recorded which). The receptor source for this set is a human donor who was either an allogeneic HSCT recipient or a stem cell or donor lymphocyte infusion donor (not recorded which). It is not recorded whose cells these are; they may come from a transplant donor.

This clonotype was counted at least ten times. V gene TRBV6-1 combines with J gene TRBJ2-7; D is possibly TRBD1 (5 bases). Per germline, CDR1 MNHNS and CDR2 SASEGT. The length of the CDR3 is 14 residues. V lost 5 bases, J lost 0 bases, and 11 bases lay in between. The CDR3 DNA reads as TGTGCCAGCAGTAGACAGCTTACCTCCTACGAGCAGTACTTC. This sequence encodes CASSRQLTSYEQYF.

The chain is built from TRBV4-3 and TRBJ1-6; D unresolved. The CDR3 is 13 residues long. The V end lost 6 bases, the J end lost 9 bases, and 12 bases lay between the germline ends. In germline, CDR1 is LGHNA, CDR2 YSLEER. Here the CDR3 DNA reads TGCGCCAGCAGTACCACATTAGGTTCACCCCTCCACTTT. Translating gives CASSTTLGSPLHF.

This clonotype was detected many times. The V gene is TRBV27, the J gene TRBJ2-7, with 8 nucleotides matching TRBD1. The CDR3 consists of 15 residues. Trimming removed 5 bases from V and 2 bases from J; junction bases left unmatched: 8. In germline, CDR1 is MNHEY, CDR2 SMNVEV (reference sequence). The CDR3 spells CASSGDRLSPYEQYF. The CDR3 DNA is TGTGCCAGCAGTGGGGACAGGCTTTCACCCTACGAGCAGTACTTC.

In its sample, this clonotype was seen many times. The V call is TRBV27, the J call TRBJ1-5; 9 nucleotides line up with TRBD1. There are 15 residues in the CDR3. J gave up 5 bases and V 5 bases, and 7 bases lay outside the gene matches. CDR1 and CDR2 from the germline V gene are MNHEY and SMNVEV (reference sequence). CDR3 coding DNA: TGTGCCAGCAGTACCGGGACAGGGTATTATCAGCCCCAGCATTTT. It translates to CASSTGTGYYQPQHF.

The rearrangement uses TRBV5-4 and TRBJ1-6; 7 nucleotides match TRBD1. V was pared by 4 bases and J by 7 bases, with 5 bases of the junction left unmatched. Germline-derived CDR1 and CDR2 are SGHNT and YYREEE (reference sequence). The CDR3 consists of 14 residues. The CDR3 region is CASSRDRDNSPLHF. CDR3 DNA: TGTGCCAGCAGCCGCGACAGGGACAATTCACCCCTCCACTTT.

This clonotype has just a few counts. CDR3 region: CASSIPGLLSYNEQFF. The CDR3 coding sequence is TGTGCCAGCAGCATCCCGGGACTCCTATCCTACAATGAGCAGTTCTTC. The chain has TRBV5-6 and TRBJ2-1, with TRBD2 as a possible D gene (6 bases). V lost 4 bases to trimming and J lost 1 base, with 15 bases between them. This CDR3 is built from 16 residues. Germline V CDR1 and CDR2: SGHDT, YYEEEE.

This clonotype showed up just a few times. The chain carries TRBV5-1 and TRBJ2-1, with a weak D call TRBD2 (5 bases). The CDR3 consists of 12 residues. Germline V gene lookup returns CDR1 SGHRS and CDR2 YFSETQ. The V end lost 2 bases, the J end lost 6 bases, and 6 bases lay between the germline ends. This CDR3 is CASSFSANEQFF. Written as DNA, the CDR3 is TGCGCCAGCAGCTTTAGCGCCAATGAGCAGTTCTTC.

The chain recombines TRBV20-1 with TRBJ1-6, with 8 bases identical to TRBD1. Unmatched junction bases numbered 9, after V lost 6 bases and J lost 8 bases. CDR3 length: 14 residues. Germline CDR1 DFQATT, CDR2 SNEGSKA (reference sequence). CDR3 DNA: TGCAGTGCCCTTTCAACAGGGGGGGATTCACCCCTCCACTTT. Protein product: CSALSTGGDSPLHF.

This rearrangement joins TRBV12-3 or TRBV12-4 to TRBJ2-7; D gene ambiguous. Deletions cut 6 bases from V and 2 bases from J, with 14 bases between. This CDR3 region has 14 residues. This CDR3 is CASSHAGGPYEQYF. The CDR3 DNA is TGTGCCAGCAGCCATGCCGGCGGCCCCTACGAGCAGTACTTC.

This clonotype has a handful of counts. The chain uses TRBV6-2 or TRBV6-3 and TRBJ2-3; 7 bases match TRBD2. From germline, CDR1 is MNHEY and CDR2 SVGEGT. The CDR3 loop spans 15 amino acids. The J segment lost 4 bases and the V segment lost 1 base, leaving 5 bases of the junction unmatched. The CDR3 loop reads CASSYWAGEADTQYF. In nucleotides, the CDR3 is TGTGCCAGCAGTTACTGGGCGGGGGAGGCAGATACGCAGTATTTT.

The chain carries TRBV5-6 and TRBJ2-1; the match to TRBD2 covers 9 bases. V lost 4 bases, J lost 4 bases, and 9 bases stayed unmatched. CDR1 is SGHDT, CDR2 YYEEEE, per germline. This CDR3 has 16 residues. This chain's CDR3 is CASSLWGGGVYNEQFF. In DNA form, the CDR3 reads TGTGCCAGCAGCCTGTGGGGCGGGGGGGTGTACAATGAGCAGTTCTTC.

In this sample, this clonotype turned up a few times. The V and J genes are TRBV5-1 and TRBJ2-1, with D possibly TRBD1 on 6 matching bases. V was trimmed by 0 bases and J by 9 bases, leaving 16 bases between them. The CDR3 sequence is 15 residues long. Germline V gene data show CDR1 as SGHRS and CDR2 as YFSETQ. The CDR3 loop is CASSLAGQGFGEQFF. CDR3 nucleotide sequence: TGCGCCAGCAGCTTGGCCGGGCAGGGGTTCGGTGAGCAGTTCTTC.

The sample holds a few counts of this clonotype. V usage is TRBV6-1 and J usage is TRBJ2-1; D could derive from TRBD1 or TRBD2 (5 bases each). The CDR3 runs 14 residues. V lost 8 bases and J 0 bases, leaving 11 bases between the germline ends. Germline lookup yields CDR1 MNHNS and CDR2 SASEGT. The CDR3 sequence is CASGGVNSYNEQFF. CDR3 DNA: TGTGCCAGCGGGGGAGTGAACTCCTACAATGAGCAGTTCTTC.

CDR3 in amino acids: CASSSGQVRSGKLFF. The CDR3, as DNA: TGTGCCAGCAGCTCGGGACAGGTTCGGAGTGGAAAACTGTTTTTT. This chain links TRBV7-2 with TRBJ1-4, with 8 bases matching TRBD1. The CDR3 is 15 residues long. Germline CDR1 SGHTA, CDR2 FQGNSA. V lost 4 bases, J lost 10 bases, and 11 bases stayed unmatched.

J is TRBJ1-2 and V is TRBV4-2; D is perhaps TRBD1 (5 bases). The CDR3 consists of 17 residues. V shed 0 bases and J shed 5 bases, with 19 bases lying between them. CDR1 LGHNA and CDR2 YNFKEQ come from the germline V gene. For the CDR3, the DNA is TGTGCCAGCAGCCAAGAGGGGCGGTCCTCTCTGGTTTATGGCTACACCTTC. Encoded protein: CASSQEGRSSLVYGYTF.

This clonotype was detected many times. This sequence joins TRBV7-9 and TRBJ2-7; tentative D call: TRBD2 (5 bases). The CDR3 is made up of 17 amino acids. The V end was cut by 1 base, the J end by 2 bases, with 18 bases between. Germline-derived CDR1 and CDR2 are SEHNR and FQNEAQ (reference sequence). The CDR3 region is CASSLEEVSYRPYEQYF. The CDR3 DNA follows: TGTGCCAGCAGCTTAGAGGAGGTCTCGTACCGACCCTACGAGCAGTACTTC.

The V gene is TRBV6-1, the J gene TRBJ2-5; 13 nucleotides agree with TRBD2. The CDR3 has 17 amino acids. Per germline, CDR1 MNHNS and CDR2 SASEGT. V was clipped by 5 bases and J by 8 bases; unmatched bases: 14. In DNA form, the CDR3 reads TGTGCCAGCAGTCGAACCGGGACTAGCGGGGTCGGGGGTACCCAGTACTTC. It specifies CASSRTGTSGVGGTQYF.

This chain uses TRBV18 with TRBJ1-1; D call uncertain. Germline assignment: CDR1 KGHSH and CDR2 LQKENI. The CDR3 totals 16 residues. Trimming removed 1 base at V and 0 bases at J, with 12 bases between. CDR3 amino acids: CASSPHSGILNTEAFF. As DNA, the CDR3 is TGTGCCAGCTCACCACACTCCGGCATCTTGAACACTGAAGCTTTCTTT.

The chain couples TRBV5-1 to TRBJ2-3, with D possibly matching TRBD2 (6 bases). CDR3 length equals 13 residues. V was pared by 6 bases and J by 2 bases, with 10 bases between. The germline CDR1 and CDR2 sequences are SGHRS and YFSETQ. The DNA for the CDR3 is TGCGCCAGCAACGCGGGGTTCACAGATACGCAGTATTTT. It specifies CASNAGFTDTQYF.

The V and J genes are TRBV15 and TRBJ1-4, with unresolved D. Germline V gene data show CDR1 as LNHNV and CDR2 as YYDKDF (reference sequence). V was shortened by 1 base and J by 6 bases, with 12 bases between the two germline ends. The CDR3 totals 15 residues. CDR3 protein: CATSRASVVYEKLFF. The CDR3 DNA follows: TGTGCCACCAGCAGAGCCTCGGTCGTATATGAAAAACTGTTTTTT.

V usage is TRBV6-5 and J usage is TRBJ2-5, with a possible D match to TRBD2 (6 bases). The CDR3 totals 15 residues. The germline CDR1 and CDR2 sequences are MNHEY and SVGAGI. Trimming stripped 0 bases from V and 5 bases from J, with 13 bases between. The CDR3 loop is CASSYSTGGGETQYF. DNA for the CDR3: TGTGCCAGCAGTTACTCGACCGGTGGGGGGGAGACCCAGTACTTC.

This clonotype was picked up a small number of times. The chain joins TRBV29-1 to TRBJ2-7; D might be TRBD1 (6 bases). Germline CDR1 SQVTM, CDR2 ANQGSEA. The V gene lost 0 bases and the J gene lost 4 bases, with 16 bases spanning the gap. The CDR3 runs to 15 residues. Written as DNA, the CDR3 is TGCAGCGTTGAAGATCCAACAGGGTCTTTTTACGAGCAGTACTTC. It translates to CSVEDPTGSFYEQYF.

This clonotype was counted between two and nine times. The chain has TRBV9 and TRBJ2-5; TRBD2 is a possible D gene (6 bases). Trimming took 4 bases from V and 4 from J, leaving 23 bases between them. The CDR3 runs to 17 residues. The germline CDR1 and CDR2 sequences are SGDLS and YYNGEE. The CDR3 nucleotides are TGTGCCAGCAGCTCAACGTCCGGGACCCCCGGGGGAGAGACCCAGTACTTC. This sequence encodes CASSSTSGTPGGETQYF.

This clonotype has more than one count but fewer than ten. The chain recombines TRBV28 with TRBJ1-1; D is perhaps TRBD1 (5 bases). V was shortened by 6 bases and J by 1 base, with 12 bases between the two germline ends. CDR1 MDHEN and CDR2 SYDVKM come from the germline V gene. The length of the CDR3 is 14 residues. CDR3 in amino acids: CASRSGRSNTEAFF. The CDR3 DNA follows: TGTGCCAGCAGGTCGGGACGGTCGAACACTGAAGCTTTCTTT.

This clonotype was detected only a few times. The chain joins TRBV4-2 to TRBJ1-5; weak D call: TRBD1 (5 bases). The V end lost 0 bases, the J end lost 6 bases, and 12 bases lay between the germline ends. Germline V gives CDR1 LGHNA, CDR2 YNFKEQ. This CDR3 contains 15 residues. CDR3: CASSQDAGKRQPQHF. In nucleotides, the CDR3 is TGTGCCAGCAGCCAAGACGCAGGGAAGCGTCAGCCCCAGCATTTT.

This clonotype appeared a few times. The V call is TRBV10-3, the J call TRBJ2-5, with D perhaps given as TRBD1 or TRBD2 (6 bases each). V was trimmed by 0 bases and J by 4 bases, leaving 15 bases between them. The CDR3 covers 16 residues. Germline CDR1 ENHRY, CDR2 SYGVKD. The CDR3, as DNA: TGTGCCATCAGTGAGTCGCCTCAGGGGAGGCGAGAGACCCAGTACTTC. Translation gives CAISESPQGRRETQYF.

This clonotype has more than one count but fewer than ten. This chain joins TRBV5-1 and TRBJ2-2; 7 bases align to TRBD1. CDR1 is SGHRS, CDR2 YFSETQ, per germline. With V trimmed by 4 bases and J by 2 bases, 5 bases remained unmatched. There are 15 residues in the CDR3. The CDR3 spells CASSLRDSNTGELFF. The CDR3 nucleotides are TGCGCCAGCAGCCTCCGGGACAGTAACACCGGGGAGCTGTTTTTT.

V is TRBV5-1 and J is TRBJ2-6, with D possibly matching TRBD2 (6 bases). The CDR3 loop spans 18 amino acids. The V end lost 3 bases, the J end lost 1 base, and 17 bases lay between the germline ends. Germline V gives CDR1 SGHRS, CDR2 YFSETQ. The CDR3 DNA follows: TGCGCCAGCAGCTCCGCGGGACTCCTTTTATCTGGGGCCAACGTCCTGACTTTC. Its protein product is CASSSAGLLLSGANVLTF.